Sequencing of this T cell receptor beta chain was carried out in a study of preoperative IRX-2 immunotherapy in early breast cancer. Profiling relied on immunoSEQ multiplex PCR, and the TCRdb table lists in-frame clones only, not all of them. The sample yields roughly 27,000 clones, around 72% seen once. Treatment: preoperative locoregional IRX-2 cytokine immunotherapy. Samples came from a phase Ib trial of preoperative locoregional IRX-2 cytokine immunotherapy. This specimen consisted of lymph node tissue, obtained after IRX-2 immunotherapy. This TCR was sampled from a human donor with breast cancer.

CDR3 DNA sequence: TGTGCCAGCAGTTTCCGGGGCGGAATTTACACCGGGGAGCTGTTTTTT. Its translation: CASSFRGGIYTGELFF. The rearrangement links TRBV28 to TRBJ2-2; D is tentatively TRBD1 or TRBD2 (5 bases each). The CDR3 extends over 16 amino acids. Germline CDR1 MDHEN, CDR2 SYDVKM. V gave up 3 bases and J gave up 3 bases, with 14 bases separating them.